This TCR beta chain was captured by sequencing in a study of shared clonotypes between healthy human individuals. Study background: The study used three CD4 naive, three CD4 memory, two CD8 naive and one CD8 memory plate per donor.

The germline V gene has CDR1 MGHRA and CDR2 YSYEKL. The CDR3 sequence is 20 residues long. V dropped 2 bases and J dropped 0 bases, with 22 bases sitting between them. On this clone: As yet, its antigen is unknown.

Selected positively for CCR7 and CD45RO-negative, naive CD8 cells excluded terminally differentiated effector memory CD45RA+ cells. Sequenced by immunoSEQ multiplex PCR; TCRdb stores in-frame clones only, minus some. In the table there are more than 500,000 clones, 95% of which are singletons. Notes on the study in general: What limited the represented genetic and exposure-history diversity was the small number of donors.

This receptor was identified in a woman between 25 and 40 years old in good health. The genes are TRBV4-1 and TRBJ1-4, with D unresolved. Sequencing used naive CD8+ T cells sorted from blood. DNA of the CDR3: TGCGCCAGCAGCCAACCCCCTGCGAGGGCGTTGGGTGCAACTAATGAAAAACTGTTTTTT. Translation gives CASSQPPARALGATNEKLFF.